The clone carrying this TCR beta chain was seen only a few times. In the original processing: Reference gene primer amplification in the assay estimated nucleated cell counts. Clones were sequenced by immunoSEQ multiplex PCR, and TCRdb holds only the in-frame ones, with some missing. The D gene and trimming were derived from the DNA, and the V and J assignments and clone size from that table. The table records approximately 210,000 clones, 70% to 90% of them present only once. This CDR3 comprises 17 residues. J lost 7 bases, V lost 0 bases, and 11 bases had no gene match. CDR1 and CDR2 from the germline V gene are SGHDT and YYEEEE. This record comes from a study of blood T cell repertoires in COVID-19. In the study overall: COVID-19 samples collected from the United States, Italy and Spain covered acute and convalescent phases. The cDNA or gDNA used as material had been derived from T cells, B-cell-depleted T cells, or PBMCs.

Specimen: peripheral blood. The V and J genes are TRBV5-6 and TRBJ2-1; 9 bases agree with TRBD1. The sequence was collected from a woman in her 70s with active or convalescent COVID-19. The CDR3 coding sequence is TGTGCCAGCAGCTTGGACGCGGGACAGGGTACTTATAATGAGCAGTTCTTC. Its translation: CASSLDAGQGTYNEQFF.